This T cell receptor (beta chain) was found in a study of T-cell reconstitution after alpha-beta-depleted transplantation in children (dated by TCRdb to 2016 to 2017). Looking at the study overall: Using TCR repertoire profiling, the study quantitatively followed how T-cell immune reconstitution unfolded in children after TCRalphabeta/CD19-depleted allogeneic hematopoietic cell transplantation.

According to the study, the label for this sample's treatment or condition signals: allogeneic hematopoietic cell transplantation with graft depleted of TCRalphabeta T cells and CD19 B cells. The transplant recipients were children given TCRalphabeta/CD19-depleted allogeneic hematopoietic cell grafts. V and J lose 4 bases and 1 base, and a span of 14 bases separates them. The germline V gene (reference sequence) provides CDR1 DFQATT and CDR2 SNEGSKA. The CDR3, from cysteine to phenylalanine, totals 14 residues. Kept here is only the CDR3 DNA, which spans 42 bases and is read in frame from base 1. Library preparation was by PCR. Reads for this sample came from an Illumina HiSeq 2500. Molecular barcoding was employed in the preparation of TCR libraries, with unique molecular identifiers being used to normalize TCRbeta repertoire quantification. Using fastp at Q25 and MiXCR, TCRdb reprocessed the public reads and kept productive beta chains. Each record represents a unique CDR3 protein, reported with the most common genes and DNA among its rows. The sample table lists some 550,000 distinct CDR3 sequences, more than 20% of them with a count of one. Of the sample, about 14% is held by the ten largest clones.

Overall study results and their limits: Over subsequent months, a decline in hyperexpanded clone frequencies was noted, and after one year, T-cell counts and TCRbeta diversity were mostly ascribed to newly produced T cells. The high TCRbeta diversity at day 60 in some patients was ascribed to recipient T cells and intrathymic progenitors that had survived conditioning. Apparently early alphabetaT-cell count recovery about two months after transplant reportedly relied on only several hundred rapidly expanded clones derived from non-depleted graft cells.

A remark on this clonotype: Its antigen has not been determined. The record has no base qualities; no much larger clone is one base away.

The source of this sequence is a boy under three years old who had a stem cell transplant for acute myeloid leukemia, so the T cells may come from the graft donor. This sample comprised PBMCs, mostly from graft donor cells, obtained 360 days after TCRalphabeta/CD19-depleted stem cell transplant. This chain joins TRBV20-1 to TRBJ2-7; 5 matching bases give a weak D call of TRBD1. For the CDR3, the sequence is CSAIDSKPSYEQYF. The bases are TGCAGTGCTATCGACAGCAAGCCTTCCTACGAGCAGTACTTC.